The 21 T cell receptor beta chains in this list originate from one sample, sequenced in a study of cytomegalovirus exposure and HLA in healthy donors. In the PCR, 60 Vbeta and 13 Jbeta primers were used. Method: immunoSEQ multiplex PCR; TCRdb's copy keeps in-frame clones and lacks some. The data contain around 150,000 clones, around 77% of them seen just once; the ten biggest clones take up over 1.1%. The sample taken for sequencing was PBMCs. These receptors originate from a man in his fifties or sixties in good health and CMV-seronegative.

CDR3 sequence reads: CASSLVGLYTGELFF. In DNA, the CDR3 is TGTGCCAGCAGCTTAGTGGGACTCTACACCGGGGAGCTGTTTTTT. The chain joins TRBV7-9 to TRBJ2-2; tentative D call: TRBD2 (6 bases). The CDR3 loop spans 15 amino acids. Trimming cost V 1 base and J 3 bases, with 9 bases left between them. In germline, CDR1 is SEHNR, CDR2 FQNEAQ (reference sequence).

The rearrangement links TRBV5-4 to TRBJ2-2, with 7 bases fitting TRBD2. The CDR3 consists of 15 residues. Germline CDR1 is SGHNT and CDR2 is YYREEE (reference sequence). With 0 bases clipped from V and 6 bases from J, the junction kept 5 bases outside the gene matches. The CDR3 reads CASSLEGGRPGELFF. The DNA for the CDR3 is TGTGCCAGCAGCTTGGAAGGCGGGAGACCCGGGGAGCTGTTTTTT. The entire variable domain, with the rest obtained from reference TRBV5-4 and TRBJ2-2, is as follows: ETGVTQSPTHLIKTRGQQVTLRCSSQSGHNTVSWYQQALGQGPQFIFQYYREEENGRGNFPPRFSGLQFPNYSSELNVNALELDDSALYLCASSLEGGRPGELFFGEGSRLTVL.

The chain links TRBV28 to TRBJ1-2; perhaps TRBD1 as D (5 bases). The germline V gene encodes CDR1 MDHEN and CDR2 SYDVKM. CDR3 length: 14 residues. The ends were cut back, 4 bases at V and 8 bases at J, with 17 bases in the middle. The DNA of the CDR3 is TGTGCCAGCAGTTCCCGCAGGGCGGACAAAGGCTACACCTTC. It codes for CASSSRRADKGYTF.

This clone came up once. The chain links TRBV28 to TRBJ1-2, with no clear D. Germline V gene data show CDR1 as MDHEN and CDR2 as SYDVKM. The germline V and J ends were trimmed by 8 bases and 7 bases, with 14 bases remaining between them. The CDR3 covers 12 residues. The CDR3 region is CASLLIGGGYTF. CDR3 DNA: TGTGCCAGCCTACTGATTGGAGGTGGCTACACCTTC.

The gene calls are TRBV28 and TRBJ1-1; no clear D gene. The CDR3 extends over 13 amino acids. The ends were cut back, 5 bases at V and 4 bases at J, with 11 bases in the middle. Germline CDR1 MDHEN, CDR2 SYDVKM. CDR3 coding DNA: TGTGCCAGCAGTCCGCGGAGGTTCACTGAAGCTTTCTTT. Translation gives CASSPRRFTEAFF.

The chain recombines TRBV11-3 with TRBJ2-1; TRBD2 might be the D (6 bases). This CDR3 spans 16 amino acids. Germline CDR1 reads SGHNT; CDR2 reads YENEEA. V was pared by 3 bases and J by 1 base, with 13 bases between. The CDR3 DNA follows: TGTGCCAGCAGCTTGTCGACTAGTGCGTCCTACAATGAGCAGTTCTTC. Protein: CASSLSTSASYNEQFF.

The chain couples TRBV15 to TRBJ1-2; 7 bases agree with TRBD1. With 8 bases clipped from V and 7 bases from J, the junction kept 13 bases outside the gene matches. Germline loops: CDR1 LNHNV, CDR2 YYDKDF (reference sequence). The CDR3 contains 14 residues. CDR3 nucleotides: TGTGCCACCGGGAACGGACAGGCTAGAGGTGGCTACACCTTC. Translation gives CATGNGQARGGYTF.

The chain carries TRBV27 and TRBJ2-7; 7 bases align to TRBD1. Per germline, CDR1 MNHEY and CDR2 SMNVEV (reference sequence). The CDR3 has 14 residues. J was trimmed by 3 bases and V by 6 bases; bases with no gene match: 8. The CDR3 DNA reads TGTGCCAGCAGCATACAGGGGTCCTACTACGAGCAGTACTTC. This encodes CASSIQGSYYEQYF.

The V and J genes are TRBV19 and TRBJ1-1; a weak D match, TRBD1 (5 bases). Trimming took off 5 bases at V and 5 bases at J, with 12 bases between the two ends. CDR1 and CDR2 (germline): LNHDA, SQIVND (reference sequence). The CDR3 loop spans 13 amino acids. CDR3 in amino acids: CASSSGEWTEAFF. The CDR3 region has the DNA TGTGCCAGTAGTTCGGGGGAATGGACTGAAGCTTTCTTT.

The chain employs TRBV9 and TRBJ2-7; 8 bases align to TRBD1. From germline, CDR1 is SGDLS and CDR2 YYNGEE. V dropped 3 bases and J dropped 4; count of bases not matched to a gene: 6. This CDR3 comprises 14 residues. CDR3 in DNA: TGTGCCAGCAGCGAGGGCCAGGGGGCTTACGAGCAGTACTTC. It specifies CASSEGQGAYEQYF.

CDR3 bases: TGCGCCAGCAGCTCTGGACTTTACGAGCAGTACTTC. It is translated as CASSSGLYEQYF. V usage is TRBV5-1 and J usage is TRBJ2-7, with D perhaps TRBD2 (5 bases). V gave up 3 bases and J gave up 4 bases, with 8 bases separating them. There are 12 residues in the CDR3. Germline loops: CDR1 SGHRS, CDR2 YFSETQ.

This clone was seen once. The CDR3 DNA reads TGTGCCAGCAGCCGGAAATGGGGGGTCCGGAACACCGGGGAGCTGTTTTTT. This encodes CASSRKWGVRNTGELFF. The rearrangement links TRBV13 to TRBJ2-2; D may be TRBD2 (6 bases). Germline assignment: CDR1 PRHDT and CDR2 FYEKMQ (reference sequence). V lost 5 bases and J lost 1, with 17 bases in between. The CDR3 extends over 17 amino acids.

The rearrangement uses TRBV23-1 and TRBJ1-1; 7 nucleotides align to TRBD1. TRBV23-1 is an open reading frame, and its role is uncertain. Unmatched junction bases numbered 5, after V lost 4 bases and J lost 0 bases. The CDR3 is 15 residues long. The CDR3 is CASSRDRDLNTEAFF. Here the CDR3 DNA reads TGCGCCAGCAGTCGGGACAGAGATTTGAACACTGAAGCTTTCTTT.

The V call is TRBV9, the J call TRBJ1-5, with D perhaps TRBD1 (6 bases). V was trimmed by 0 bases and J by 7 bases, leaving 11 bases between them. The CDR3 totals 14 residues. Germline V lookup: CDR1 SGDLS, CDR2 YYNGEE. The CDR3 sequence: CASSVGDKTQPQHF. The CDR3 DNA sequence: TGTGCCAGCAGCGTAGGGGACAAGACCCAGCCCCAGCATTTT.

The chain uses TRBV18 and TRBJ1-2; 7 nucleotides match TRBD1. The germline gives CDR1 KGHSH, CDR2 LQKENI. Germline trimming cut 6 bases from V and 2 bases from J; bases unmatched to any gene: 6. CDR3 length: 14 amino acids. CDR3 in DNA: TGTGCCAGCTCGCGGGAACAGGGGAACTATGGCTACACCTTC. Translating it yields CASSREQGNYGYTF.

The genes are TRBV28 and TRBJ2-1; 7 bases match TRBD2. CDR1 and CDR2 from the germline V gene are MDHEN and SYDVKM. The CDR3 is 14 amino acids. V lost 8 bases and J lost 3; bases outside the gene matches: 7. CDR3 region: CASREAGDYNEQFF. For the CDR3, the DNA is TGTGCCAGCCGGGAGGCGGGGGACTACAATGAGCAGTTCTTC. The full variable domain, completed using reference TRBV28 and TRBJ2-1, is DVKVTQSSRYLVKRTGEKVFLECVQDMDHENMFWYRQDPGLGLRLIYFSYDVKMKEKGDIPEGYSVSREKKERFSLILESASTNQTSMYLCASREAGDYNEQFFGPGTRLTVL.

CDR3 coding DNA: TGTGCCAGCAGCTTCCGGCTCTCGGGTCAGCCCCAGCATTTT. Its translation is CASSFRLSGQPQHF. The chain has TRBV5-8 and TRBJ1-5; no reliable D call. This CDR3 contains 14 residues. Per germline, CDR1 SGHTS and CDR2 YDEGEE. V shed 2 bases and J shed 6 bases, with 12 bases lying between them.

The CDR3 bases are TGTGCCAGCAGCTTGGAGGGGACGGGGGTTTATGGCTACACCTTC. Its protein is CASSLEGTGVYGYTF. The chain uses TRBV5-4 and TRBJ1-2; a possible D gene is TRBD1 (5 bases). The V and J ends lost 0 bases and 5 bases respectively, with 14 bases between them. The CDR3 is made up of 15 amino acids. CDR1 and CDR2 (germline): SGHNT, YYREEE (reference sequence).

The CDR3 loop reads CASSLNGRGQTEAFF. The CDR3 DNA reads as TGCGCCAGCAGCTTGAACGGCAGGGGACAAACTGAAGCTTTCTTT. The J gene is TRBJ1-1, the V gene TRBV5-1; TRBD1 might be the D (6 bases). In germline, CDR1 is SGHRS, CDR2 YFSETQ. CDR3 length: 15 residues. Trimming left V 1 base short and J 5 bases short, with 15 bases between.

The J gene is TRBJ2-1, the V gene TRBV29-1; D ambiguous. V was shortened by 6 bases and J by 3 bases, with 12 bases between the two germline ends. CDR1 and CDR2 from the germline V gene are SQVTM and ANQGSEA. The CDR3 spans 13 residues. The DNA of the CDR3 is TGCAGCGTCGGGTCGGTTATCTACAATGAGCAGTTCTTC. As protein: CSVGSVIYNEQFF.

DNA for the CDR3: TGTGCCAGCATTTGGGGCTCAGGCTCTCACACAACTAATGAAAAACTGTTTTTT. It translates to CASIWGSGSHTTNEKLFF. V usage is TRBV2 and J usage is TRBJ1-4, with D possibly matching TRBD1 (5 bases). Looked up from germline, CDR1 is SNHLY and CDR2 is FYNNEI. V gave up 7 bases and J gave up 0 bases, with 21 bases separating them. This CDR3 is 18 amino acids long.